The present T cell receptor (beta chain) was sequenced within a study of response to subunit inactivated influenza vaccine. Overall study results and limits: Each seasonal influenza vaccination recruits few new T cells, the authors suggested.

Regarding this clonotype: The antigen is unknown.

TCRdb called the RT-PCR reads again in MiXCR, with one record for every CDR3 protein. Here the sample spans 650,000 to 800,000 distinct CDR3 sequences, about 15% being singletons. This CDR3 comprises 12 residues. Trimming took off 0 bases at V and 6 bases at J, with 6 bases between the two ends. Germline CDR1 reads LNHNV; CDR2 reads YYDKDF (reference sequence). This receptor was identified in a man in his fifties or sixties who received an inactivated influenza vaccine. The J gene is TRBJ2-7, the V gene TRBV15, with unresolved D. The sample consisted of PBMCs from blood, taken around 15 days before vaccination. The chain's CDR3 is CATSRELGEQYF. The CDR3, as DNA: TGTGCCACCAGCAGAGAGCTTGGCGAGCAGTACTTC.